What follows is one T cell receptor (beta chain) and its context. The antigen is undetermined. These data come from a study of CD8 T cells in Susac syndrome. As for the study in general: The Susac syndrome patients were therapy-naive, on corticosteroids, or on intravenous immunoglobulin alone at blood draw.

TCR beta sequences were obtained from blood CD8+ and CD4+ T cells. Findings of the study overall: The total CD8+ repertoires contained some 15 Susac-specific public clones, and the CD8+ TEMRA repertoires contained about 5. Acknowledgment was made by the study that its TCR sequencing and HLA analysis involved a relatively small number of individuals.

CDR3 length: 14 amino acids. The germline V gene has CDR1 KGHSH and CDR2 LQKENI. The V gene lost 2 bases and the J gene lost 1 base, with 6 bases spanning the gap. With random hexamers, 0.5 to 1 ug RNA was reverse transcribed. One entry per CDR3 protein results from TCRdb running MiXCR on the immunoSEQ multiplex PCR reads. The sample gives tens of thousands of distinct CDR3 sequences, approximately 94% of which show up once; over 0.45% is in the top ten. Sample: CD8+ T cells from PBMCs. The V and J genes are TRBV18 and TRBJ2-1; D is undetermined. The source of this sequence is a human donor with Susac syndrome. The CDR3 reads CASSPMGSYNEQFF. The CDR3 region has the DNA TGTGCCAGCTCACCAATGGGTTCCTACAATGAGCAGTTCTTC.